Listed below are T cell receptor beta chains from one sample, sequenced in a study. MiXCR, applied by TCRdb to the RT-PCR reads, yields one record per CDR3 protein. The sample has approximately 720,000 distinct CDR3 sequences, more than 13% seen once; the top ten hold around 3.3%. Sequenced sample: memory CD4+ T cells from blood. The receptors stem from a female donor in good health, serving as a healthy control. Both conserved end residues are part of each CDR3. The order of the fields is V gene, D gene, clone size, J gene, CDR3 protein, CDR3 DNA. A D gene is named only where the DNA matches it firmly. Where a row states a size, it is once, few, many or the class of an expanded clone; other rows omit it.

v_gene: TRBV5-1; d_gene: -; abundance: -; j_gene: TRBJ2-3; CDR3aa: CASSLALDYTQYF; CDR3nt: TGCGCCAGCAGCTTGGCCTTAGATTATACGCAGTATTTT
v_gene: TRBV20-1; d_gene: -; abundance: few; j_gene: TRBJ2-1; CDR3aa: CSARGGLQLEGKGEQFF; CDR3nt: TGCAGTGCTAGGGGAGGACTTCAGTTGGAGGGCAAGGGTGAGCAGTTCTTC
v_gene: TRBV10-2; d_gene: TRBD1; abundance: -; j_gene: TRBJ2-7; CDR3aa: CASSKIDRGRGYEQYF; CDR3nt: TGCGCCAGCAGCAAAATCGACAGGGGTCGGGGTTACGAGCAGTACTTC
v_gene: TRBV3-1; d_gene: TRBD2; abundance: -; j_gene: TRBJ2-7; CDR3aa: CASSLSTSGSYEQYF; CDR3nt: TGTGCCAGCAGCCTATCGACTAGCGGCTCCTACGAGCAGTACTTC
v_gene: TRBV10-2; d_gene: -; abundance: few; j_gene: TRBJ2-7; CDR3aa: CATQSGPFYEQYF; CDR3nt: TGCGCCACACAAAGCGGGCCGTTCTACGAGCAGTACTTC
v_gene: TRBV3-1; d_gene: -; abundance: -; j_gene: TRBJ2-7; CDR3aa: CASSPARGGSSYEQYF; CDR3nt: TGTGCCAGCAGCCCCGCCCGGGGCGGAAGCTCCTACGAGCAGTACTTC
v_gene: TRBV4-1; d_gene: -; abundance: -; j_gene: TRBJ1-3; CDR3aa: CASSQFFVPGNTIYF; CDR3nt: TGCGCCAGCAGCCAATTCTTCGTCCCTGGAAACACCATATATTTT
v_gene: TRBV14; d_gene: -; abundance: few; j_gene: TRBJ1-2; CDR3aa: CASSSSQQALYGYTF; CDR3nt: TGTGCCAGCAGCTCCAGCCAACAGGCCCTCTATGGCTACACCTTC
v_gene: TRBV11-2; d_gene: -; abundance: few; j_gene: TRBJ2-7; CDR3aa: CASSFGGTALYEQYF; CDR3nt: TGTGCCAGCAGCTTCGGCGGGACAGCGCTCTACGAGCAGTACTTC
v_gene: TRBV27; d_gene: -; abundance: -; j_gene: TRBJ1-5; CDR3aa: CASSTYRAQPQHF; CDR3nt: TGTGCCAGCAGTACGTACAGGGCCCAGCCCCAGCATTTT
v_gene: TRBV12-3/TRBV12-4; d_gene: -; abundance: -; j_gene: TRBJ1-2; CDR3aa: CASRPGPQQPLGNYGYTF; CDR3nt: TGTGCCAGCAGACCCGGCCCCCAACAACCCCTGGGGAACTATGGCTACACCTTC
v_gene: TRBV28; d_gene: -; abundance: -; j_gene: TRBJ2-3; CDR3aa: CASGNATDTQYF; CDR3nt: TGTGCCAGCGGAAACGCCACAGATACGCAGTATTTT
v_gene: TRBV27; d_gene: TRBD1; abundance: few; j_gene: TRBJ1-1; CDR3aa: CASRGTGSFTEAFF; CDR3nt: TGTGCCAGCAGGGGGACAGGATCATTCACTGAAGCTTTCTTT
v_gene: TRBV6-2/TRBV6-3; d_gene: -; abundance: few; j_gene: TRBJ2-7; CDR3aa: CASRGTLTTYEQYF; CDR3nt: TGTGCCAGCAGGGGCACCTTAACCACCTACGAGCAGTACTTC
v_gene: TRBV11-1; d_gene: -; abundance: few; j_gene: TRBJ2-3; CDR3aa: CASSKGTYSTDTQYF; CDR3nt: TGTGCCAGCAGCAAAGGGACCTATAGCACAGATACGCAGTATTTT
v_gene: TRBV7-2; d_gene: TRBD1; abundance: -; j_gene: TRBJ2-1; CDR3aa: CASSLTGVAYNEQFF; CDR3nt: TGTGCCAGCAGCTTAACAGGGGTGGCGTACAATGAGCAGTTCTTC
v_gene: TRBV7-9; d_gene: TRBD1; abundance: few; j_gene: TRBJ1-6; CDR3aa: CASSSYTGDSPLHF; CDR3nt: TGTGCCAGCAGCTCGTACACAGGGGATTCACCCCTCCACTTT